Listed below are T cell receptor beta chains from one sample, sequenced in a study of T cells in Graves' hyperthyroidism and ophthalmopathy. MiXCR, run by TCRdb on the multiplex PCR reads, gives a single entry per CDR3 protein. The sample yields around 600,000 distinct CDR3 sequences, approximately 15% seen once. The sample taken for sequencing was blood. These TCRs come from a woman in her thirties or forties with Graves' ophthalmopathy. CDR3s include the opening cysteine and the closing phenylalanine or tryptophan. The order of the fields is V gene, J gene, CDR3 protein.

v_call: TRBV12-3/TRBV12-4; j_call: TRBJ1-5; cdr3_aa: CASSLGGEQPQHF
v_call: TRBV2; j_call: TRBJ2-3; cdr3_aa: CASSDTGLDLEDTQYF
v_call: TRBV18; j_call: TRBJ1-6; cdr3_aa: CASSPGPRTNSPLHF
v_call: TRBV6-1; j_call: TRBJ1-2; cdr3_aa: CASSSHWTGEFGYTF
v_call: TRBV5-1; j_call: TRBJ1-2; cdr3_aa: CASSQPVGTGYTF
v_call: TRBV19; j_call: TRBJ1-1; cdr3_aa: CASSIGGPTDAFF
v_call: TRBV20-1; j_call: TRBJ2-5; cdr3_aa: CSARDQAGAGETQYF
v_call: TRBV28; j_call: TRBJ1-2; cdr3_aa: CASSLGQGDGYTF
v_call: TRBV20-1; j_call: TRBJ2-2; cdr3_aa: CSAKTSVNTGELFF
v_call: TRBV30; j_call: TRBJ1-1; cdr3_aa: CAWSVLGGLAEAFF
v_call: TRBV20-1; j_call: TRBJ2-3; cdr3_aa: CSARDLASGGTDTQYF
v_call: TRBV2; j_call: TRBJ1-1; cdr3_aa: CASLTGQTEAFF
v_call: TRBV5-1; j_call: TRBJ2-5; cdr3_aa: CASSMREQETQYF
v_call: TRBV19; j_call: TRBJ1-1; cdr3_aa: CASSITMNTEAFF
v_call: TRBV28; j_call: TRBJ1-1; cdr3_aa: CASSTDGNTEAFF
v_call: TRBV29-1; j_call: TRBJ2-5; cdr3_aa: CSVEDQGGPETQYF
v_call: TRBV19; j_call: TRBJ2-7; cdr3_aa: CASSIVPLSEQYF
v_call: TRBV7-3; j_call: TRBJ2-1; cdr3_aa: CASSLDPRGSYNEQFF
v_call: TRBV12-3/TRBV12-4; j_call: TRBJ1-6; cdr3_aa: CASSLRTNSPLHF
v_call: TRBV19; j_call: TRBJ1-1; cdr3_aa: CASSGNDRWTEAFF
v_call: TRBV18; j_call: TRBJ2-2; cdr3_aa: CASSPPGETGELFF
v_call: TRBV11-2; j_call: TRBJ2-1; cdr3_aa: CASIEGRTYNEQFF
v_call: TRBV12-3/TRBV12-4; j_call: TRBJ2-2; cdr3_aa: CASSLQTGLGGELFF
v_call: TRBV10-3; j_call: TRBJ2-2; cdr3_aa: CAISGGGNGELFF
v_call: TRBV5-1; j_call: TRBJ2-3; cdr3_aa: CASSLGQDTDTQYF
v_call: TRBV4-1; j_call: TRBJ1-1; cdr3_aa: CASSPFLRQGDGAFF
v_call: TRBV20-1; j_call: TRBJ1-3; cdr3_aa: CSAPGEGTGNTIYF
v_call: TRBV27; j_call: TRBJ2-3; cdr3_aa: CASSVQGMDTQYF
v_call: TRBV14; j_call: TRBJ2-1; cdr3_aa: CASSQRSGFPYNEQFF
v_call: TRBV6-1; j_call: TRBJ2-7; cdr3_aa: CASRDLKGTYEQYF
v_call: TRBV28; j_call: TRBJ2-7; cdr3_aa: CASSFIIYEQYF
v_call: TRBV6-1; j_call: TRBJ2-2; cdr3_aa: CASMGATSDFTGELFF
v_call: TRBV28; j_call: TRBJ2-7; cdr3_aa: CASTSRGGAHEQYF
v_call: TRBV12-3/TRBV12-4; j_call: TRBJ2-2; cdr3_aa: CASEVGHSTGELFF
v_call: TRBV20-1; j_call: TRBJ2-4; cdr3_aa: CSAGPYRGGIQYF
v_call: TRBV12-3/TRBV12-4; j_call: TRBJ2-1; cdr3_aa: CASSLSRGLAGGSSYNEQFF
v_call: TRBV11-2; j_call: TRBJ2-1; cdr3_aa: CASSFATGYNEQFF
v_call: TRBV28; j_call: TRBJ1-3; cdr3_aa: CASSWWGQGGNTIYF
v_call: TRBV29-1; j_call: TRBJ2-1; cdr3_aa: CSVVEGPGVEQFF
v_call: TRBV28; j_call: TRBJ1-4; cdr3_aa: CASSLVGGNREKLFF
v_call: TRBV9; j_call: TRBJ1-1; cdr3_aa: CASSVALGGEAFF
v_call: TRBV30; j_call: TRBJ2-3; cdr3_aa: CAWSRGIADTQYF
v_call: TRBV7-3; j_call: TRBJ2-3; cdr3_aa: CASAWSGRAGGDTQYF
v_call: TRBV28; j_call: TRBJ1-5; cdr3_aa: CASSLQVDSNQPQHF
v_call: TRBV7-9; j_call: TRBJ2-3; cdr3_aa: CASSSAGLAPITDTQYF
v_call: TRBV6-2/TRBV6-3; j_call: TRBJ2-2; cdr3_aa: CASRGTEHTGELFF
v_call: TRBV2; j_call: TRBJ2-1; cdr3_aa: CASSDSLAGDSYNEQFF
v_call: TRBV7-2; j_call: TRBJ2-3; cdr3_aa: CASTRDSSTDTQYF
v_call: TRBV6-1; j_call: TRBJ1-4; cdr3_aa: CASSETQDEKLFF
v_call: TRBV9; j_call: TRBJ2-1; cdr3_aa: CASSATSGSAYNEQFF
v_call: TRBV9; j_call: TRBJ2-7; cdr3_aa: CASSSRHFGLAGVEQYF
v_call: TRBV9; j_call: TRBJ2-3; cdr3_aa: CASSVRTGDTQYF